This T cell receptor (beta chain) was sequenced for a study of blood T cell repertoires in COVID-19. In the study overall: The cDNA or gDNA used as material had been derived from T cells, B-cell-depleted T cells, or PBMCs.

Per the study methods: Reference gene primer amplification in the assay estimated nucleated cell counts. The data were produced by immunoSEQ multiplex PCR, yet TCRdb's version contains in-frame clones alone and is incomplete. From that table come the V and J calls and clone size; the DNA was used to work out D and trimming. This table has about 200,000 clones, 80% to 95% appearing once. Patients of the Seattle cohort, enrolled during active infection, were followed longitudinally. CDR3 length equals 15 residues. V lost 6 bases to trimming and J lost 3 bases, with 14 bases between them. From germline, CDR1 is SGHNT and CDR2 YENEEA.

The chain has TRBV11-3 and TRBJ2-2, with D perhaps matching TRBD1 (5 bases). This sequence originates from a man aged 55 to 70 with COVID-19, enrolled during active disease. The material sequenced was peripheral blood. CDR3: CASRSGAADTGELFF. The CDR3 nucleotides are TGTGCCAGCAGGAGTGGGGCGGCCGACACCGGGGAGCTGTTTTTT.